This T cell receptor (beta chain) was profiled in a study of blood T cells in healthy people across ages. Study outcomes and limitations: Diversity figures based on one million T cells were deemed too low. Measured against age, TCR beta diversity per million T cells decreased in a roughly linear manner.

PCR was performed a second time for about 7 to 11 cycles using a sample-barcoded 5' primer and a J-beta primer mix. In TCRdb, the 5' RACE reads were re-called with MiXCR into one record per CDR3 protein. The table has around 1,000,000 distinct CDR3 sequences, around 25% seen once. As for this clonotype: Its antigen remains unknown.

The data were also submitted as part of a second study, on T cells of mothers and their children. That investigation notes: A primer called M1S, used in the second PCR, added sample barcodes and 2-4 random nucleotides.

The clonotype originates from a girl aged 2 to 10 in good health. The sample taken for sequencing was blood.

The CDR3 region is CASSSISGQGFGTDTQYF. The CDR3, as DNA: TGTGCCAGCAGCTCGATTAGTGGACAGGGATTTGGTACAGATACGCAGTATTTT. V and J are TRBV7-9 and TRBJ2-3; TRBD1 agrees at 8 bases. The CDR3 has 18 amino acids. The junction had 15 bases not matched to a gene; V was cut back by 4 bases and J by 3 bases. Germline V gene data show CDR1 as SEHNR and CDR2 as FQNEAQ (reference sequence). Based on the CDR3 plus reference TRBV7-9 and TRBJ2-3, the full variable domain is DTGVSQNPRHKITKRGQNVTFRCDPISEHNRLYWYRQTLGQGPEFLTYFQNEAQLEKSRLLSDRFSAERPKGSFSTLEIQRTEQGDSAMYLCASSSISGQGFGTDTQYFGPGTRLTVL.